This T cell receptor beta chain came from a study of T cell repertoires in cytomegalovirus infection. Across the study: Public TCR beta signatures indicated both CMV infection and matching HLA type.

General study points: Cumulative public TCR beta family frequency identified carriers of CMV plus the relevant HLA. CMV-specific TCR beta clonotypes restricted by HLA-C were the ones dominating the ex vivo response.

This clonotype has only a few counts. Its specificity is not known. MiXCR, applied by TCRdb to the reads, yields one record per CDR3 protein. The sample shows approximately 260,000 distinct CDR3 sequences, about 17% of them seen only once. Deletions cut 5 bases from V and 3 bases from J, with 6 bases between. Germline V gene data show CDR1 as SQVTM and CDR2 as ANQGSEA. The CDR3 length is 11 residues. The TCR comes from a human donor in good health (CMV status not recorded). Some clones in this sample may be carry-over from other donors' samples. The sequenced sample was CD8+ T cells from PBMCs. The chain couples TRBV29-1 to TRBJ2-3; D call uncertain. The CDR3 DNA follows: TGCAGCGTTCACGTGACAGATACGCAGTATTTT. Amino acid sequence: CSVHVTDTQYF.